One and the same sample provided the 21 T cell receptor beta chains below, sequenced in a study of PD-1 blockade in classical Hodgkin lymphoma. The repertoire was sequenced with immunoSEQ multiplex PCR; TCRdb's copy has only in-frame clones and lacks some. The sample has 5,000 to 7,000 clones, approximately 80% seen once. In every patient, relapse followed autologous stem cell transplantation, while exposure to brentuximab vedotin differed. Magnetic negative selection was used to purify CD4+ T cells from thawed PBMCs. Sequencing used CD4+ T cells from blood, obtained at baseline. These receptors came from a human donor with classical Hodgkin lymphoma.

The V gene is TRBV7-9, the J gene TRBJ1-2; 7 nucleotides align to TRBD1. With 2 bases clipped from V and 7 bases from J, the junction kept 7 bases outside the gene matches. The CDR3 is 14 residues long. Germline CDR1 SEHNR, CDR2 FQNEAQ (reference sequence). The chain's CDR3 is CASSLQASGGGYTF. The CDR3 DNA is TGTGCCAGCAGCTTACAAGCCTCAGGGGGTGGCTACACCTTC.

V is TRBV7-9 and J is TRBJ1-1, with no clear D. This CDR3 region has 13 residues. V lost 1 base, J lost 7 bases, and 10 bases lay in between. Germline CDR1 SEHNR, CDR2 FQNEAQ (reference sequence). CDR3 sequence: CASSLGPFNEAFF. In DNA, the CDR3 is TGTGCCAGCAGCTTAGGTCCTTTTAATGAAGCTTTCTTT.

This clone has a handful of counts. The rearrangement uses TRBV13 and TRBJ2-1; 10 bases are a match to TRBD2. With V trimmed by 1 base and J by 0 bases, 6 bases remained unmatched. The CDR3 totals 18 residues. CDR1 and CDR2 from the germline V gene are PRHDT and FYEKMQ (reference sequence). The CDR3 sequence: CASSLVSGGASSYNEQFF. The CDR3 DNA sequence: TGTGCCAGCAGCTTAGTCAGCGGGGGGGCAAGCTCCTACAATGAGCAGTTCTTC.

V gene TRBV15 combines with J gene TRBJ1-1, with a tentative D call TRBD1 (5 bases). Deletions cut 0 bases from V and 7 bases from J, with 12 bases between. CDR1 is LNHNV and CDR2 is YYDKDF in the germline V gene (reference sequence). This CDR3 has 14 amino acids. The CDR3 loop is CATSRDQGAVEAFF. Written as DNA, the CDR3 is TGTGCCACCAGCAGAGATCAGGGAGCCGTTGAAGCTTTCTTT.

The chain combines TRBV7-2 with TRBJ2-7; D is perhaps TRBD1 or TRBD2 (7 bases each). Germline V lookup: CDR1 SGHTA, CDR2 FQGNSA. This CDR3 spans 16 amino acids. The V and J ends lost 5 bases and 4 bases respectively, with 21 bases between them. CDR3 DNA sequence: TGTGCCAGCAGCCTGAGGGAGGGGACAGTAGTATACGAGCAGTACTTC. Protein sequence: CASSLREGTVVYEQYF.

Comments on this clone: Germline and junction disagree at one end, which may indicate a read error. The J gene is TRBJ2-2, the V gene TRBV7-7, with D unresolved. This CDR3 is 14 amino acids long. CDR1 SSHAT and CDR2 FNYEAQ come from the germline V gene (reference sequence). CDR3 coding DNA: TGTGCTAGCAGAGATTCAGGCAACACCGGGGAGCTGTTTTTT. Translated: CASRDSGNTGELFF. Combining the CDR3 with reference TRBV7-7 and TRBJ2-2 gives the whole variable domain GAGVSQSPRYKVTKRGQDVTLRCDPISSHATLYWYQQALGQGPEFLTYFNYEAQPDKSGLPSDRFSAERPEGSISTLTIQRTEQRDSAMYRCASRDSGNTGELFFGEGSRLTVL.

About this clone itself: The junction and the germline gene differ at one end; a read error may be behind it. Here the CDR3 reads CVSSIGGGETYEQYF. DNA for the CDR3: TGTGTCAGTAGTATCGGCGGGGGGGAAACCTACGAGCAGTACTTC. The chain recombines TRBV19 with TRBJ2-7; TRBD2 aligns across 9 bases. The CDR3 sequence is 15 residues long. CDR1 and CDR2 from the germline V gene are LNHDA and SQIVND (reference sequence). Drawing the rest from reference TRBV19 and TRBJ2-7, the complete variable domain is DGGITQSPKYLFRKEGQNVTLSCEQNLNHDAMYWYRQDPGQGLRLIYYSQIVNDFQKGDIAEGYSVSREKKESFPLTVTSAQKNPTAFYLCVSSIGGGETYEQYFGPGTRLTVT.

V usage is TRBV5-8 and J usage is TRBJ1-5; no definite D call. The germline gives CDR1 SGHTS, CDR2 YDEGEE. V lost 4 bases to trimming and J lost 3 bases, with 11 bases between them. CDR3 size: 14 residues. The CDR3 reads CASSRDRYNQPQHF. The CDR3 DNA reads as TGTGCCAGCAGCCGCGACCGGTACAATCAGCCCCAGCATTTT.

This clone has a handful of counts. V is TRBV19 and J is TRBJ2-3; D is uncertain. Germline V lookup: CDR1 LNHDA, CDR2 SQIVND (reference sequence). V shed 1 base and J shed 2 bases, with 7 bases lying between them. The CDR3 has 14 residues. CDR3 in amino acids: CASSIGILTDTQYF. For the CDR3, the DNA is TGTGCCAGTAGTATAGGGATCCTCACAGATACGCAGTATTTT.

This clone was seen only once. The J gene is TRBJ2-7, the V gene TRBV11-2; D possibly uses TRBD1 or TRBD2 (5 bases each). Per the germline V gene, CDR1 is SGHAT and CDR2 is FQNNGV. The CDR3 contains 14 residues. With 4 bases removed from V and 2 bases from J, the gap between germline ends came to 12 bases. This CDR3 is CASSWTQGTYEQYF. For the CDR3, the DNA is TGTGCCAGCAGCTGGACTCAGGGTACCTACGAGCAGTACTTC.

This rearrangement joins TRBV5-6 to TRBJ2-7; a possible D gene is TRBD2 (5 bases). The CDR3 is 13 residues long. V lost 4 bases and J lost 12, with 20 bases in between. CDR1 is SGHDT and CDR2 is YYEEEE in the germline V gene. CDR3 bases: TGTGCCAGCAGCCTCGAGGGCAGCCGCGTCACGTACTTC. Translated: CASSLEGSRVTYF. Filled out from reference TRBV5-6 and TRBJ2-7, the complete variable domain reads DAGVTQSPTHLIKTRGQQVTLRCSPKSGHDTVSWYQQALGQGPQFIFQYYEEEERQRGNFPDRFSGHQFPNYSSELNVNALLLGDSALYLCASSLEGSRVTYFGPGTRLTVT.

The chain employs TRBV11-2 and TRBJ2-7; 8 bases match TRBD2. Germline lookup yields CDR1 SGHAT and CDR2 FQNNGV. The CDR3 length is 14 residues. V gave up 8 bases and J gave up 2 bases; unmatched junction bases: 8. CDR3: CASGREAETYEQYF. The CDR3 nucleotides read TGTGCCAGCGGGCGGGAGGCCGAAACCTACGAGCAGTACTTC.

The CDR3 sequence: CASSPSGEKLFF. CDR3 nucleotides: TGCGCCAGCAGTCCCTCGGGGGAAAAACTGTTTTTT. The chain carries TRBV4-3 and TRBJ1-4; D unclear. The CDR3 extends over 12 amino acids. CDR1 is LGHNA and CDR2 is YSLEER in the germline V gene. The V gene lost 6 bases and the J gene lost 8 bases, with 10 bases spanning the gap.

This sequence joins TRBV7-2 and TRBJ1-2; D remains unclear. The CDR3 is 14 residues long. Germline V gene sequence: CDR1 SGHTA, CDR2 FQGNSA. With 1 base removed from V and 5 bases from J, the gap between germline ends came to 11 bases. In nucleotides, the CDR3 is TGTGCCAGCAGCTTAGAGCCAGCGCCGTATGGCTACACCTTC. Protein: CASSLEPAPYGYTF.

A single count supports this clone. CDR3 DNA sequence: TGTGCCAGCAGCCTCAGGGCCAGCGGGGGGGACAATGAGCAGTTCTTC. Amino acids: CASSLRASGGDNEQFF. This chain joins TRBV13 and TRBJ2-1; 10 positions agree with TRBD2. The CDR3 sequence is 16 residues long. CDR1 and CDR2 from the germline V gene are PRHDT and FYEKMQ (reference sequence). J lost 5 bases, V lost 5 bases, and 9 bases had no gene match.

This clone was seen a handful of times. The chain couples TRBV19 to TRBJ1-1; TRBD1 is a possible D gene (5 bases). Germline V gives CDR1 LNHDA, CDR2 SQIVND (reference sequence). The V end was cut by 1 base, the J end by 6 bases, with 18 bases between. The CDR3 is 16 amino acids. The CDR3, as DNA: TGTGCCAGTAGTATAGTTCCAGGGAGAAGGTTTCCTGAAGCTTTCTTT. It is translated as CASSIVPGRRFPEAFF.

CDR3 residues: CASSSGTEYGYTF. In DNA form, the CDR3 reads TGTGCCAGCAGCTCCGGGACAGAATATGGCTACACCTTC. The chain links TRBV4-2 to TRBJ1-2; TRBD1 agrees at 7 bases. Germline V gene data show CDR1 as LGHNA and CDR2 as YNFKEQ. V was clipped by 5 bases and J by 5 bases; unmatched bases: 5. The CDR3 is 13 residues long.

V usage is TRBV5-1 and J usage is TRBJ2-1, with D perhaps TRBD2 (5 bases). This CDR3 is built from 15 residues. Trimming took off 4 bases at V and 5 bases at J, with 16 bases between the two ends. CDR1 is SGHRS and CDR2 is YFSETQ in the germline V gene. CDR3 residues: CASSDPGRENNEQFF. The CDR3 DNA reads TGCGCCAGCAGCGATCCCGGACGGGAAAACAATGAGCAGTTCTTC. Drawing the rest from reference TRBV5-1 and TRBJ2-1, the complete variable domain is KAGVTQTPRYLIKTRGQQVTLSCSPISGHRSVSWYQQTPGQGLQFLFEYFSETQRNKGNFPGRFSGRQFSNSRSEMNVSTLELGDSALYLCASSDPGRENNEQFFGPGTRLTVL.

The chain couples TRBV7-2 to TRBJ1-1; D possibly corresponds to TRBD1 (5 bases). CDR3 length: 14 amino acids. V lost 5 bases and J 4 bases, leaving 14 bases between the germline ends. The germline CDR1 and CDR2 sequences are SGHTA and FQGNSA. The CDR3 DNA follows: TGTGCCAGCAGCCCTGATACAGGTGGCACTGAAGCTTTCTTT. It is translated as CASSPDTGGTEAFF.

CDR3 in amino acids: CATSSTGRQPQHF. The DNA of the CDR3 is TGTGCCACCAGCAGCACAGGGCGTCAGCCCCAGCATTTT. The V call is TRBV15, the J call TRBJ1-5; D perhaps matches TRBD1 (6 bases). Germline CDR1 LNHNV, CDR2 YYDKDF (reference sequence). The ends were cut back, 3 bases at V and 6 bases at J, with 9 bases in the middle. The CDR3 runs 13 residues. Full variable domain (outside the CDR3, taken from reference TRBV15 and TRBJ1-5): DAMVIQNPRYQVTQFGKPVTLSCSQTLNHNVMYWYQQKSSQAPKLLFHYYDKDFNNEADTPDNFQSRRPNTSFCFLDIRSPGLGDTAMYLCATSSTGRQPQHFGDGTRLSIL.

The chain has TRBV7-2 and TRBJ2-2; 8 bases map to TRBD1. The germline gives CDR1 SGHTA, CDR2 FQGNSA. The CDR3 contains 14 residues. The ends lost 2 bases at V and 6 bases at J; junction bases unmatched: 2. The CDR3 loop is CASSLIQGAGELFF. CDR3 nucleotide sequence: TGTGCCAGCAGCTTAATACAGGGGGCCGGGGAGCTGTTTTTT.